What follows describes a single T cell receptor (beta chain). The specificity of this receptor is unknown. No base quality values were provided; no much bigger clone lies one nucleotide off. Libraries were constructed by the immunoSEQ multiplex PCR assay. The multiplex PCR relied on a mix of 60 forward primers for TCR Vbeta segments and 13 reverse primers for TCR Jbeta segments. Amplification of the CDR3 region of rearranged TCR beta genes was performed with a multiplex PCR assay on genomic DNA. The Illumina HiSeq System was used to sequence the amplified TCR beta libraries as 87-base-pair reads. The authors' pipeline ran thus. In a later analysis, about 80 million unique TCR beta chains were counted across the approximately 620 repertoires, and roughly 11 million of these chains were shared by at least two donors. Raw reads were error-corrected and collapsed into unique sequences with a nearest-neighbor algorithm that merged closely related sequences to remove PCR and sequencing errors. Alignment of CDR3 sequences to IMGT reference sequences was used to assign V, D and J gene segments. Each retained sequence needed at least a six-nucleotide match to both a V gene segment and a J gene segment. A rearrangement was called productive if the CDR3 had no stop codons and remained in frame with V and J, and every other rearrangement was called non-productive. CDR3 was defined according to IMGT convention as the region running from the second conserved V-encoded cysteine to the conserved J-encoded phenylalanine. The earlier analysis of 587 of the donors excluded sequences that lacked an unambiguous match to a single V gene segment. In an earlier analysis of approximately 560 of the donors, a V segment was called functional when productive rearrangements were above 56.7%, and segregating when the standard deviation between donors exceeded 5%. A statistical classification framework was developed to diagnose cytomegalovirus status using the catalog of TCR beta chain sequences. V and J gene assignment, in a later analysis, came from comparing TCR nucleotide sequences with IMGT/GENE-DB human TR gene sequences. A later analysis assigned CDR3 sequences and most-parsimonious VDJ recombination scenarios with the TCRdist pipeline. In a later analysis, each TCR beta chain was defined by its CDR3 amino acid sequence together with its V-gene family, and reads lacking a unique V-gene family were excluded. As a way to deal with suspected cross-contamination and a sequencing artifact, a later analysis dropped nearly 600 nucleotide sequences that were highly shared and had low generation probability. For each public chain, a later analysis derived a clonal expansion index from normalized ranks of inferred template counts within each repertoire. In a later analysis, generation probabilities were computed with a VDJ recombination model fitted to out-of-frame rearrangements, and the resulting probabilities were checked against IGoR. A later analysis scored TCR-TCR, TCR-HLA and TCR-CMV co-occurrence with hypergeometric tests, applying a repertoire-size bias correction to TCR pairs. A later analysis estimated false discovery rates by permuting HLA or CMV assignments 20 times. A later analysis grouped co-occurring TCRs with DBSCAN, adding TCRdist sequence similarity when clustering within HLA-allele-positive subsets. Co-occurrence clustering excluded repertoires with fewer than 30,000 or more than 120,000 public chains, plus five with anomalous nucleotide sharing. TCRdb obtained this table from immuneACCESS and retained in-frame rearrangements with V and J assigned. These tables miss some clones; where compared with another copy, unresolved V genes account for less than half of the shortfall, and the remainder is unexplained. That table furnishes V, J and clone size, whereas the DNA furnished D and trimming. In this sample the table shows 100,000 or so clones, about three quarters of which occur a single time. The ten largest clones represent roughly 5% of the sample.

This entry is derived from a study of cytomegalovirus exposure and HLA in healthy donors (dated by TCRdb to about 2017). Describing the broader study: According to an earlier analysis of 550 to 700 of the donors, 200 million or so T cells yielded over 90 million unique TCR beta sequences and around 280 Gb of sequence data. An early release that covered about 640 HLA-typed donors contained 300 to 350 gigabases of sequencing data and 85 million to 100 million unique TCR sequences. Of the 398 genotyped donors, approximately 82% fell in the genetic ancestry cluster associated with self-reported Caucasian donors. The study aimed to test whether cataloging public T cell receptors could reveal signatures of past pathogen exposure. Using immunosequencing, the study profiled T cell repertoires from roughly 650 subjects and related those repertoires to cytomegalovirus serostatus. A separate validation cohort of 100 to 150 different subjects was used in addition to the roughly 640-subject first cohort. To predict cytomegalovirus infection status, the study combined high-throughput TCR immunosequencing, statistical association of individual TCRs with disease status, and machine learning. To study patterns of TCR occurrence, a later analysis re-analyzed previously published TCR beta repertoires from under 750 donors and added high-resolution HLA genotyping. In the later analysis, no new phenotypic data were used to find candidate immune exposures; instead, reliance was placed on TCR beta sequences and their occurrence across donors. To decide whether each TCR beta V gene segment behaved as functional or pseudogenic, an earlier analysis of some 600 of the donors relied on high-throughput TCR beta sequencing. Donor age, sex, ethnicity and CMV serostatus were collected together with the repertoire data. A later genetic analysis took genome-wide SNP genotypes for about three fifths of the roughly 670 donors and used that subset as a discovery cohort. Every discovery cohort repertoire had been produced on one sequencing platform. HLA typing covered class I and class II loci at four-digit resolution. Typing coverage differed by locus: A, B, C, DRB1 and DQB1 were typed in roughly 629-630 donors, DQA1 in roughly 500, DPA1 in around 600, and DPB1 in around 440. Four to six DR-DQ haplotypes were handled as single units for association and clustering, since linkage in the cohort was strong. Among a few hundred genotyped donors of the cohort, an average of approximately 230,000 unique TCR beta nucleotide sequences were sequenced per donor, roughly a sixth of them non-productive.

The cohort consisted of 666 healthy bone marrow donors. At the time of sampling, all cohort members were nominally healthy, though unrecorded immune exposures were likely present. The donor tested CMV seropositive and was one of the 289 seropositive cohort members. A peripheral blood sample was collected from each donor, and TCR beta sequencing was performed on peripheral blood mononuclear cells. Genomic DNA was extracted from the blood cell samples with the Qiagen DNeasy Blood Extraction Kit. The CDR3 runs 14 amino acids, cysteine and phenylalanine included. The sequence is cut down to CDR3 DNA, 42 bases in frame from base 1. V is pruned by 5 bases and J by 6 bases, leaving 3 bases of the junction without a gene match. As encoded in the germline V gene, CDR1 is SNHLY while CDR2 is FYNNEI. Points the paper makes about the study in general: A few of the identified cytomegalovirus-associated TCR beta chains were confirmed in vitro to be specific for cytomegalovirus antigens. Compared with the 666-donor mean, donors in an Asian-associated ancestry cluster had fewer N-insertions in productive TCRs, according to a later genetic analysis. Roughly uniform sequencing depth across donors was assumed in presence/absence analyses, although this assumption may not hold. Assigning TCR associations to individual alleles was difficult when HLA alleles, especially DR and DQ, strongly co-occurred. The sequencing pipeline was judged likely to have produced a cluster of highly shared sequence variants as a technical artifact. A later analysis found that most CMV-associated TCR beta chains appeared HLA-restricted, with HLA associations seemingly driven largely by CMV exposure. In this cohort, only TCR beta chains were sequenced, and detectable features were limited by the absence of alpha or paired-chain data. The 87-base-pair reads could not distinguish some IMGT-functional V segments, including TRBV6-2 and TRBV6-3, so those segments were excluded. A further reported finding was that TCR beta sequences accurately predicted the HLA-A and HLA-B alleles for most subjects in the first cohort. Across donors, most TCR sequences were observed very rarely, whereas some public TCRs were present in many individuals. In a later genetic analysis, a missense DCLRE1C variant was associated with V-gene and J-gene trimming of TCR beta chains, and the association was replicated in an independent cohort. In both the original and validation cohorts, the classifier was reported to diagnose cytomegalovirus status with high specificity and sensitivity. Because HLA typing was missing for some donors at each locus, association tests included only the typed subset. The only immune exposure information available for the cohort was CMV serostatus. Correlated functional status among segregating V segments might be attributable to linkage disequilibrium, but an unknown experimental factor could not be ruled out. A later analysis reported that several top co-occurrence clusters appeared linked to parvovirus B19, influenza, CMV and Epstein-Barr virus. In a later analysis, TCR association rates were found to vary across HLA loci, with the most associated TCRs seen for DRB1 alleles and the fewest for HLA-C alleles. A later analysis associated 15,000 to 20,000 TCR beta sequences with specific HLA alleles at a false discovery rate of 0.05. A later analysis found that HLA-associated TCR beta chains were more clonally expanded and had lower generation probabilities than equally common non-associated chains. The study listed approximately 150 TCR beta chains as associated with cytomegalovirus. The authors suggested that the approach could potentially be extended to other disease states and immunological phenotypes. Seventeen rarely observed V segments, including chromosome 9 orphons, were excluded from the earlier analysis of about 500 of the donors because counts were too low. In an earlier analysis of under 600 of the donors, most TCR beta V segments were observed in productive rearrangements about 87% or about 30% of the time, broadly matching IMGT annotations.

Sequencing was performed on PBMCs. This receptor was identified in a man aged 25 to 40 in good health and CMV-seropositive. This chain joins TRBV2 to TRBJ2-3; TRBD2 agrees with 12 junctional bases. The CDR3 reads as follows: CASSRLAGDDTQYF. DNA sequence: TGTGCCAGCAGTCGACTAGCGGGAGATGATACGCAGTATTTT.